This TCR beta chain was recovered during a study of cytomegalovirus exposure and HLA in healthy donors. Vbeta (60) and Jbeta (13) primers were used in the PCR. Method: immunoSEQ multiplex PCR; TCRdb's copy keeps in-frame clones and lacks some. The sample includes 230,000 or so clones, about nine tenths of them seen just once. Points from the study as a whole: A missense variant in DCLRE1C was later tied to TCR beta V- and J-gene trimming. Cytomegalovirus association was assigned to approximately 180 TCR beta chains.

Germline CDR1 reads SGHNT; CDR2 reads YYREEE (reference sequence). The V end was cut by 4 bases, the J end by 5 bases, with 15 bases between. The CDR3 contains 15 residues. Concerning this clone itself: Its antigen is as yet unknown.

The sample consisted of PBMCs. The chain has TRBV5-4 and TRBJ1-4, with a weak D call TRBD1 (6 bases). The sequence derives from a girl between 2 and 10 years old in good health and CMV-seronegative. The CDR3 region is CASSPQGVGNEKLFF. Here the CDR3 DNA reads TGTGCCAGCAGCCCACAGGGAGTCGGGAATGAAAAACTGTTTTTT.